The rows below give T cell receptor beta chains drawn from one sample of a study of identical twins. TCRdb re-analysed the 5' RACE reads in MiXCR, keeping a single row per CDR3 protein. The sample holds approximately 1.8 million distinct CDR3 sequences, about 30% seen once. Sequenced: cord blood. The receptors were gathered from a newborn girl in good health. CDR3s include the opening cysteine and the closing phenylalanine or tryptophan. Fields, in order: CDR3 length, D gene, V gene, clone size, J gene, CDR3 DNA, CDR3 protein. A D gene is named only where the DNA matches it firmly. For some rows the clone size is stated as once, few or many, or as a class when expanded; others skip it.

>14|.|TRBV24-1|few|TRBJ2-1
TGTGCCACCAGTGAGTGGGAGTCCTACAATGAGCAGTTCTTC
CATSEWESYNEQFF
>14|.|TRBV3-1|few|TRBJ2-7
TGTGCCAGCAGCATCCGACTCGCCCTCTACGAGCAGTACTTC
CASSIRLALYEQYF
>18|TRBD2|TRBV6-1|few|TRBJ2-1
TGTGCCAGCAGCCACGACCCTCTAGCGGGAGTAATCTACAATGAGCAGTTCTTC
CASSHDPLAGVIYNEQFF
>17|TRBD2|TRBV12-3/TRBV12-4|.|TRBJ2-3
TGTGCCAGCAGTTTACGTATGGCGGGGGGAGGGACAGATACGCAGTATTTT
CASSLRMAGGGTDTQYF
>15|.|TRBV12-3/TRBV12-4|once|TRBJ2-3
TGTGCCAGCAGCCTAGGGGGTGATTTCACAGATACGCAGTATTTT
CASSLGGDFTDTQYF
>17|TRBD1|TRBV6-1|.|TRBJ1-4
TGTGCCAGCAGTGCGCCGGGACAGGGGGTAACTAATGAAAAACTGTTTTTT
CASSAPGQGVTNEKLFF
>14|TRBD2|TRBV5-1|.|TRBJ2-7
TGCGCCAGCAGCTTGCTAGCGGAGAACTACGAGCAGTACTTC
CASSLLAENYEQYF
>14|TRBD1|TRBV20-1|.|TRBJ1-5
TGCAGTGCTAGTAGGGGACAGGAGGATCAGCCCCAGCATTTT
CSASRGQEDQPQHF
>16|.|TRBV28|.|TRBJ1-4
TGTGCCAGCAGTCTACCCCTGGGGGCAACTAATGAAAAACTGTTTTTT
CASSLPLGATNEKLFF
>15|.|TRBV27|few|TRBJ2-5
TGTGCCAGCAGTCCAGTACCTGACCCTCCCAATGAGCAGTACTTC
CASSPVPDPPNEQYF
>17|TRBD1|TRBV12-3/TRBV12-4|.|TRBJ1-2
TGTGCCAGCAGCCTCGATAAAGGACGAACAGGGGTAGGAGGCTACACCTTC
CASSLDKGRTGVGGYTF
>14|TRBD1|TRBV18|few|TRBJ2-7
TGTGCCAGCTCACCCATCGTGGACAGGGACGAGCAGTACTTC
CASSPIVDRDEQYF
>14|.|TRBV2|few|TRBJ2-3
TGTGCCAGCAGTGACCAGCGCGCTGCAGATACGCAGTATTTT
CASSDQRAADTQYF
>11|.|TRBV2|.|TRBJ2-1
TGTGCCAGCAGTCTAGTTGAGGAGCAGTTCTTC
CASSLVEEQFF
>12|.|TRBV2|few|TRBJ2-4
TGTGCCAGCAGTGCCCCAGGGGCTAAGCAGTACTTC
CASSAPGAKQYF
>15|TRBD2|TRBV20-1|few|TRBJ2-1
TGCAGTGCTAGAGATCCCACTAGCGGGCCGGGGGAGCAGTTCTTC
CSARDPTSGPGEQFF
>15|.|TRBV9|.|TRBJ2-7
TGTGCCAGCAGCGTAGGCCTAGGGTCCTACAATGAGCAGTACTTC
CASSVGLGSYNEQYF
>15|.|TRBV5-1|.|TRBJ2-5
TGCGCCAGCAGGTTTGGTATAAAGGGCGGAGAGACCCAGTACTTC
CASRFGIKGGETQYF
>16|TRBD2|TRBV27|.|TRBJ2-1
TGTGCCAGCAGTACACTAGCGGGGCAGGGCTACAATGAGCAGTTCTTC
CASSTLAGQGYNEQFF
>15|.|TRBV19|.|TRBJ1-5
TGTGCCAGTAGTATCGAGGGGCCGAGCAATCAGCCCCAGCATTTT
CASSIEGPSNQPQHF
>16|TRBD2|TRBV3-1|few|TRBJ2-3
TGTGCCAGCAGCCAAGAACTAGCGGGGGTTACAGATACGCAGTATTTT
CASSQELAGVTDTQYF
>13|.|TRBV29-1|.|TRBJ2-3
TGCAGCGTTGGGGGGCCCCACACAGATACGCAGTATTTT
CSVGGPHTDTQYF
>14|TRBD2|TRBV15|.|TRBJ2-5
TGTGCCAGCTCGGGACTAGCGAACCTCGGTACCCAGTACTTC
CASSGLANLGTQYF
>14|.|TRBV25-1|few|TRBJ1-2
TGTGCCAGCAGTGAAAGCCTCGGAACATATGGCTACACCTTC
CASSESLGTYGYTF
>14|TRBD2|TRBV2|.|TRBJ2-3
TGTGCCAGCGGGGCGGGGGTACGACCTCGTACGCAGTATTTT
CASGAGVRPRTQYF
>14|.|TRBV12-3/TRBV12-4|.|TRBJ2-5
TGTGCCAGTCTGGGGAGGCAATGGGAAGAGACCCAGTACTTC
CASLGRQWEETQYF
>16|TRBD2|TRBV12-3/TRBV12-4|.|TRBJ2-1
TGTGCCAGCAGTGTCCAGACTAGCGGGTACTACAATGAGCAGTTCTTC
CASSVQTSGYYNEQFF
>14|.|TRBV20-1|once|TRBJ1-5
TGCAGTGCTAGCCCCGACACTAACAATCAGCCCCAGCATTTT
CSASPDTNNQPQHF
>13|.|TRBV29-1|few|TRBJ2-1
TGCAGCGTCCGCGGCGGGCTGAACAATGAGCAGTTCTTC
CSVRGGLNNEQFF
>14|.|TRBV20-1|.|TRBJ1-5
TGCAGTGCTAGAGTCCATGTTGGCAATCAGCCCCAGCATTTT
CSARVHVGNQPQHF
>15|.|TRBV6-6|few|TRBJ1-5
TGTGCCAGCAGTTACTCGGACGGCCGCAATCAGCCCCAGCATTTT
CASSYSDGRNQPQHF
>12|.|TRBV12-3/TRBV12-4|few|TRBJ2-7
TGTGCCAGCAGCCGTACAGGGCTCGAGCAGTACTTC
CASSRTGLEQYF
>14|TRBD1|TRBV20-1|.|TRBJ2-5
TGCAGTGCTTGGAAACAGGGGGCGCGTGAGACCCAGTACTTC
CSAWKQGARETQYF
>15|TRBD1|TRBV25-1|.|TRBJ2-7
TGTGCCAGCAGTGAATGGGGGACAGGCCTATACGAGCAGTACTTC
CASSEWGTGLYEQYF
>14|.|TRBV12-3/TRBV12-4|.|TRBJ1-5
TGTGCCAGCAGCACCGGGACATTCGATCAGCCCCAGCATTTT
CASSTGTFDQPQHF
>15|.|TRBV12-3/TRBV12-4|.|TRBJ2-3
TGTGCCAGCAGTTTTAGCTACTCGGGTCGTGATACGCAGTATTTT
CASSFSYSGRDTQYF
>15|.|TRBV5-1|few|TRBJ2-7
TGCGCCAGCAGCTTGTTGGCTAGCGCGACCTACGAGCAGTACTTC
CASSLLASATYEQYF
>14|.|TRBV12-3/TRBV12-4|few|TRBJ2-7
TGTGCCAGCAGTTTTGGGGGACACACGTACGAGCAGTACTTC
CASSFGGHTYEQYF
>19|TRBD2|TRBV7-2|.|TRBJ2-4
TGTGCCAGCAGCTTCACGGGACTAGCGGGAAGTACGGCCAAAAACATTCAGTACTTC
CASSFTGLAGSTAKNIQYF
>13|.|TRBV27|many|TRBJ2-5
TGTGCCAGCAGTCGGCCAAGTCAAGAGACCCAGTACTTC
CASSRPSQETQYF
>16|.|TRBV5-1|.|TRBJ2-4
TGCGCCAGCAGCCCGGCCCGGGGTCCTGTCGATGACATTCAGTACTTC
CASSPARGPVDDIQYF
>15|.|TRBV5-1|few|TRBJ2-1
TGCGCCAGCAGCGTAGACCACAGAGGGTTGAATGAGCAGTTCTTC
CASSVDHRGLNEQFF
>16|TRBD2|TRBV28|few|TRBJ2-3
TGTGCCAGCAGTTCCCCCGTGCGGGAGACTACAGATACGCAGTATTTT
CASSSPVRETTDTQYF
>15|.|TRBV15|.|TRBJ2-3
TGTGCCACCAGCAGAGATGGTAGCGGCACAGATACGCAGTATTTT
CATSRDGSGTDTQYF
>16|.|TRBV27|.|TRBJ1-2
TGTGCCAGCAGACCCCCCTACGTTCATAGCGCCGATGGCTACACCTTC
CASRPPYVHSADGYTF
>14|TRBD1|TRBV7-6|.|TRBJ1-1
TGTGCCAGCAGCTTGGGGACAGGGATCACTGAAGCTTTCTTT
CASSLGTGITEAFF
>13|.|TRBV3-1|few|TRBJ2-7
TGTGCCAGCAGCCAAGACTGGGAGAGCGAGCAGTACTTC
CASSQDWESEQYF
>14|.|TRBV19|.|TRBJ1-5
TGTGCCAGTAGTATAGACCGGTGGAATCAGCCCCAGCAGTTT
CASSIDRWNQPQQF
>15|TRBD1|TRBV10-1|few|TRBJ2-3
TGCGCCAGCAGTGAAAAGGGGACAGCGTCAGATACGCAGTATTTT
CASSEKGTASDTQYF
>14|TRBD1|TRBV29-1|.|TRBJ2-7
TGCAGCGTTGGCAGGGGACAGGGAGCCTACGAGCAGTACTTC
CSVGRGQGAYEQYF
>17|TRBD2|TRBV20-1|few|TRBJ2-1
TGCAGTGCTAGAGATAAGGGACTAGCGGGATGGATCAATGAGCAGTTCTTC
CSARDKGLAGWINEQFF
>15|.|TRBV20-1|.|TRBJ2-3
TGCAGTGCTAGCTCGGACCTAGTCGTAAGTTGGATGCAGTATTTT
CSASSDLVVSWMQYF
>15|.|TRBV7-8|many|TRBJ2-7
TGTGCCAGCAGCTTAGCCCGCATGGAAACCTACGAGCAGTACTTC
CASSLARMETYEQYF